The present TCR beta chain was sequenced within a study of patients and donors after allogeneic stem cell transplantation. TCRdb reprocessed the RT-PCR reads via MiXCR and lists one record per CDR3 protein. The table shows about a million distinct CDR3 sequences, with around 17% occurring only once. The CDR3 is made up of 14 amino acids. The junction had 4 bases not matched to a gene; V was cut back by 7 bases and J by 0 bases. This TCR derives from a human donor who was either an allogeneic HSCT recipient or a stem cell or donor lymphocyte infusion donor (not recorded which). It is not recorded whose cells these are; they may come from a transplant donor. Sequencing was carried out using blood, either unsorted or a sorted T cell fraction (not recorded which). The V call is TRBV12-3 or TRBV12-4, the J call TRBJ2-7, with 9 bases identical to TRBD1. The CDR3 spells CASTKQGASYEQYF. In DNA form, the CDR3 reads TGTGCCAGCACCAAACAGGGGGCCTCCTACGAGCAGTACTTC.